A single sample gave rise to the 6 T cell receptor beta chains below, sequenced in a study of blood T cell repertoires in COVID-19. Sequencing was performed with immunoSEQ multiplex PCR; in TCRdb, only in-frame clones are kept and a portion is missing. The table shows roughly 200,000 clones, with more than 70% occurring only once. The sequenced material came from peripheral blood. The source of these receptors is a man in his forties or fifties with active or convalescent COVID-19.

The chain couples TRBV15 to TRBJ2-7, with TRBD1 matching 8 bases. The CDR3 is 15 amino acids. Trimming at V came to 3 bases and at J to 4 bases, leaving 8 bases not matched to a gene. The germline CDR1 and CDR2 sequences are LNHNV and YYDKDF (reference sequence). CDR3: CATSSETGARYEQYF. The CDR3 DNA reads TGTGCCACCAGCAGTGAGACAGGGGCTCGGTACGAGCAGTACTTC.

V and J are TRBV2 and TRBJ2-7, with 13 bases aligning to TRBD2. This CDR3 is 15 amino acids long. From germline, CDR1 is SNHLY and CDR2 FYNNEI. J was trimmed by 7 bases and V by 3 bases; bases with no gene match: 6. The CDR3 region has the DNA TGTGCCAGCAGTGAGTGGACTAGCGGGAGCGGAGAGCAGTACTTC. Translated: CASSEWTSGSGEQYF.

This chain links TRBV7-3 with TRBJ2-4; TRBD2 is a possible D gene (5 bases). Germline V lookup: CDR1 SGHTA, CDR2 FQGTGA. The CDR3 is 13 amino acids. Trimming stripped 1 base from V and 12 bases from J, with 13 bases between. CDR3 DNA: TGTGCCAGCAGCTTAAACTACCTAGCCCCTCAGTACTTC. This codes for CASSLNYLAPQYF.

The chain is built from TRBV24-1 and TRBJ2-1; TRBD2 agrees at 9 bases. Per germline, CDR1 KGHDR and CDR2 SFDVKD. V was pared by 6 bases and J by 7 bases, with 12 bases of the junction left unmatched. The CDR3 sequence is 16 residues long. CDR3 sequence (DNA): TGTGCCACCAGTAGGCGGGAGGGCGGGAGAGAAAATGAGCAGTTCTTC. It translates to CATSRREGGRENEQFF.

The chain employs TRBV6-5 and TRBJ1-1, with D possibly TRBD1 on 5 matching bases. Germline V lookup: CDR1 MNHEY, CDR2 SVGAGI. V gave up 1 base and J gave up 1 base, with 7 bases separating them. The CDR3 runs to 14 residues. The CDR3 nucleotides are TGTGCCAGCAGTTACTACGGGGGGAACACTGAAGCTTTCTTT. This translates into CASSYYGGNTEAFF.

The genes are TRBV4-1 and TRBJ1-3; tentatively, D is TRBD1 (6 bases). V gave up 4 bases and J gave up 2 bases, with 12 bases separating them. Germline V lookup: CDR1 MGHRA, CDR2 YSYEKL. This CDR3 region has 15 residues. The DNA for the CDR3 is TGCGCCAGCAGCCTCCTGGGGGCGGCTGGAAACACCATATATTTT. This encodes CASSLLGAAGNTIYF.